This T cell receptor (beta chain) derives from a study of radiation and T cells in renal cell carcinoma. J was trimmed by 6 bases and V by 4 bases; bases with no gene match: 6. This CDR3 is built from 14 residues. Germline loops: CDR1 SGHRS, CDR2 YFSETQ. Study-wide findings and caveats: Without pretreatment biopsies, baseline tumor clonotype presence was undetermined. From baseline, blood top tumor clonotypes peaked at 2 weeks post-radiation.

On this clone itself: The antigen is not known.

Assay: immunoSEQ multiplex PCR; the TCRdb copy retains only in-frame clones and omits some. This sample has around 95,000 clones, with roughly 84% found just once. Time point defined: blood 4 weeks post-SBRT, at nephrectomy. Treatment noted: 15 Gy SBRT to primary tumor, nephrectomy 4 weeks later. Nephrectomy followed 15 Gy stereotactic body radiation by 4 weeks. After SBRT, blood was collected at 2 and 4 weeks, plus baseline. This TCR was sampled from a man in his fifties or sixties with renal cell carcinoma. The sequencing used blood, collected from a patient whose treatment included radiotherapy and nephrectomy. The chain carries TRBV5-1 and TRBJ2-3, with 9 bases fitting TRBD1. The CDR3 DNA reads TGCGCCAGCAGCGGGACAGGGAGCTGGGATACGCAGTATTTT. It yields the protein CASSGTGSWDTQYF.